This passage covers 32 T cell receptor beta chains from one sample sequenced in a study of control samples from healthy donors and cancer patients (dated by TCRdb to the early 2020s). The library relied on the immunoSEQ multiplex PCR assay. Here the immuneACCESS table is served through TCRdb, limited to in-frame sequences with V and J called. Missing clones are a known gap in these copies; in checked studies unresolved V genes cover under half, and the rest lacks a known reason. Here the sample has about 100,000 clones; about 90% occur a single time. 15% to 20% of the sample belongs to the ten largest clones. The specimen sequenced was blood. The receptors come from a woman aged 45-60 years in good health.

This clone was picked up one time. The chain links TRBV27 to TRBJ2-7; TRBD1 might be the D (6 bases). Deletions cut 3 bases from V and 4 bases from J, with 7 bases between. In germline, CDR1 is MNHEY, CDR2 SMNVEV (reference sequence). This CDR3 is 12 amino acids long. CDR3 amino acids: CASSLQGYEQYF. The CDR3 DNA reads TGTGCCAGCAGTTTGCAGGGGTACGAGCAGTACTTC.

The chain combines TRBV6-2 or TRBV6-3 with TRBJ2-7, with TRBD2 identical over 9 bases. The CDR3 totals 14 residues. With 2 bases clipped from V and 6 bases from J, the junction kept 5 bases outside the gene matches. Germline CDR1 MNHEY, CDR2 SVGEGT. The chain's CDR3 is CASSYGGRGGEQYV. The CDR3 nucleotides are TGTGCCAGCAGTTACGGCGGGAGGGGGGGCGAGCAGTACGTC.

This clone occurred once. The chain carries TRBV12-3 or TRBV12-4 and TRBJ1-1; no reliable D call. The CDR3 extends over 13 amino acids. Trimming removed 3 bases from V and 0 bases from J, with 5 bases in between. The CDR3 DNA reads TGTGCCAGCAGTTTTGTCTTGAACACTGAAGCTTTCTTT. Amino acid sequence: CASSFVLNTEAFF.

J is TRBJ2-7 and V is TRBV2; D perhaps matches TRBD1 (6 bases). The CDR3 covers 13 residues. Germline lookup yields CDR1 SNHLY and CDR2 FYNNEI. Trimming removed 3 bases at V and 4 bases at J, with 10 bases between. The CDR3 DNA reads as TGTGCCAGCAGTGATCTGGGGGCTTACGAGCAGTACGTC. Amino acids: CASSDLGAYEQYV.

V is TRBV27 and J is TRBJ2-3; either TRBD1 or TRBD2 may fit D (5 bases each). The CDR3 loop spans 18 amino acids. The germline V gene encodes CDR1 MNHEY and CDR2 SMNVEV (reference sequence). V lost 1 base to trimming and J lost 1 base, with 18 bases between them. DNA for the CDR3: TGTGCCAGCAGTTTATTCCCGGGTCTGAGGGGACGCACAGATACGCAGTATTTT. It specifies CASSLFPGLRGRTDTQYF.

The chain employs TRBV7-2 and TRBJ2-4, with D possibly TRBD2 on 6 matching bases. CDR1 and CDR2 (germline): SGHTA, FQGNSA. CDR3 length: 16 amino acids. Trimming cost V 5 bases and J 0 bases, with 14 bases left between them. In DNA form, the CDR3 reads TGTGCCAGCAGCCCGCAGGGACTGCTAGCCAAAAACATTCAGTACTTC. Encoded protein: CASSPQGLLAKNIQYF.

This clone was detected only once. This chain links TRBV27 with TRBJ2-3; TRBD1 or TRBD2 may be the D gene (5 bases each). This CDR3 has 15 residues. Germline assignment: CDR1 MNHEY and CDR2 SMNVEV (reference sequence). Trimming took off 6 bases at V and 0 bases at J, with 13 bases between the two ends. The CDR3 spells CASRLGWGSTDTQYF. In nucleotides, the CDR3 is TGTGCCAGCAGGCTGGGATGGGGGAGCACAGATACGCAGTATTTT.

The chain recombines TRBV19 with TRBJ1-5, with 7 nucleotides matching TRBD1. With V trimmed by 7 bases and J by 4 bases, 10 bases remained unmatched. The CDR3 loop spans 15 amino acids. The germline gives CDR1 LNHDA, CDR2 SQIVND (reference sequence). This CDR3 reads CASTAEDRLNQPQHF. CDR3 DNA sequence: TGTGCCAGTACCGCAGAGGACAGGTTAAATCAGCCCCAGCATTTT.

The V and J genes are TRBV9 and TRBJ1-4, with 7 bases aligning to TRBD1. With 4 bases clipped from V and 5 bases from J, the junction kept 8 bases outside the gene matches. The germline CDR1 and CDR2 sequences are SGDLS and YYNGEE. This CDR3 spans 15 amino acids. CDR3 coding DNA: TGTGCCAGCAGCACTTCAGGGGGATTAAATGAAAAACTGTTTTTT. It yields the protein CASSTSGGLNEKLFF.

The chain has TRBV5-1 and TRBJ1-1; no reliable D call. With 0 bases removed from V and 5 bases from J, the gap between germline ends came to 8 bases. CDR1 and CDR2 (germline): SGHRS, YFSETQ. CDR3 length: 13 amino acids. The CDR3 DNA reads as TGCGCCAGCAGCTTGGATGCTGGGACTGAAGCTTTCTTT. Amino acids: CASSLDAGTEAFF.

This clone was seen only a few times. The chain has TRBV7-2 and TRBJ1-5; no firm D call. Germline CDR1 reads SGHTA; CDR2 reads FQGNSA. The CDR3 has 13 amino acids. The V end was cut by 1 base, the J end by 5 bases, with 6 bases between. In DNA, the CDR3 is TGTGCCAGCAGCTTAGGACCGGATCAGCCCCAGCATTTT. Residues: CASSLGPDQPQHF.

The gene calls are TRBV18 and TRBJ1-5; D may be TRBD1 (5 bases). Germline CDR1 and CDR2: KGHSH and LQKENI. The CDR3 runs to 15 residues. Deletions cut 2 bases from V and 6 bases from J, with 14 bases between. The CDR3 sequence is CASSPSGGAVQPQHF. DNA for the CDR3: TGTGCCAGCTCACCAAGCGGGGGAGCGGTTCAGCCCCAGCATTTT. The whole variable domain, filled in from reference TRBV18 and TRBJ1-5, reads NAGVMQNPRHLVRRRGQEARLRCSPMKGHSHVYWYRQLPEEGLKFMVYLQKENIIDESGMPKERFSAEFPKEGPSILRIQQVVRGDSAAYFCASSPSGGAVQPQHFGDGTRLSIL.

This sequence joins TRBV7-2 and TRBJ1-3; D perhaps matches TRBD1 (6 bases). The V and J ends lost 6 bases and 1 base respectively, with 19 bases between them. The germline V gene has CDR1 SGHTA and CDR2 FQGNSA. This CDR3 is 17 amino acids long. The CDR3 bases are TGTGCCAGCAGTTTCGGAGGAGCGGGGGCATCTGGAAACACCATATATTTT. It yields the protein CASSFGGAGASGNTIYF.

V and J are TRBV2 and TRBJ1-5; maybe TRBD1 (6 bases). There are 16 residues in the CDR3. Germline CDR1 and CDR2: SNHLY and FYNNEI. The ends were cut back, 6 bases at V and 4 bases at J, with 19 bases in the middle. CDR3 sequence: CASSPGVGRGNQPQHF. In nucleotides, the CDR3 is TGTGCCAGCAGCCCCGGGGTGGGCAGGGGAAATCAGCCCCAGCATTTT. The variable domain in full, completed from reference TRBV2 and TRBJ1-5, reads EPEVTQTPSHQVTQMGQEVILRCVPISNHLYFYWYRQILGQKVEFLVSFYNNEISEKSEIFDDQFSVERPDGSNFTLKIRSTKLEDSAMYFCASSPGVGRGNQPQHFGDGTRLSIL.

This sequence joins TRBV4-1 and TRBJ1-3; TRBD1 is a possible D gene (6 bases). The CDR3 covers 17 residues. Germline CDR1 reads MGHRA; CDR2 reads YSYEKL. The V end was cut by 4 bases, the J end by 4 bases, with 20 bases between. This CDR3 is CASSPLHLWGQGNTIYF. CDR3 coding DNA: TGCGCCAGCAGCCCCCTCCATTTATGGGGGCAAGGAAACACCATATATTTT.

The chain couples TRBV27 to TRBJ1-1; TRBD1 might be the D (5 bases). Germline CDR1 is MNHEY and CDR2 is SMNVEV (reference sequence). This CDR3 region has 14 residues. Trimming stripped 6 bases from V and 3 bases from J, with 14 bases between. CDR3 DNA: TGTGCCAGCAGCGACAATTTAGGGGACACTGAAGCTTTCTTT. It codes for CASSDNLGDTEAFF.

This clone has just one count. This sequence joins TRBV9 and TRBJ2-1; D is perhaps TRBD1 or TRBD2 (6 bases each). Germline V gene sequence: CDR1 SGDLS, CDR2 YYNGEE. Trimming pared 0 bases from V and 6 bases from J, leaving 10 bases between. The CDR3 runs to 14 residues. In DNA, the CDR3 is TGTGCCAGCAGCGTAGGAGGGGGGACCAATGAGCAGTTCTTC. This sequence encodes CASSVGGGTNEQFF.

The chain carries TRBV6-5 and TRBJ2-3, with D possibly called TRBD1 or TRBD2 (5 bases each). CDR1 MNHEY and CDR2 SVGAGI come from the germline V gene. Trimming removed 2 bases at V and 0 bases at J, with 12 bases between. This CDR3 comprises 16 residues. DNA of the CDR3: TGTGCCAGCAGTTACCATTTGGGGGAAAGCACAGATACGCAGTATTTT. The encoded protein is CASSYHLGESTDTQYF.

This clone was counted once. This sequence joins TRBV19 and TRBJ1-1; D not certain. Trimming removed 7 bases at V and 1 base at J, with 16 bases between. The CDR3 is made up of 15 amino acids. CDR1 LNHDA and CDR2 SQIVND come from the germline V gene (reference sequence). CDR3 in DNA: TGTGCCAGTATTCTAAGCGACCGACAGAACACTGAAGCTTTCTTT. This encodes CASILSDRQNTEAFF.

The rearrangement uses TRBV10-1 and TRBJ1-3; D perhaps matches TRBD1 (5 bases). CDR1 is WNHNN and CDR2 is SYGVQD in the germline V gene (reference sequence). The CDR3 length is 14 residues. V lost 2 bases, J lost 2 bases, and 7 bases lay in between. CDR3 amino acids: CASSEPGTGNTIYF. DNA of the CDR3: TGCGCCAGCAGTGAGCCAGGGACTGGAAACACCATATATTTT.

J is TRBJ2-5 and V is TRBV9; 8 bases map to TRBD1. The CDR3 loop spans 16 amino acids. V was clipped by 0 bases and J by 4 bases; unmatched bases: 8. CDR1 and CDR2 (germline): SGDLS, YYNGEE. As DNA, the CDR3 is TGTGCCAGCAGCGTAGGTCCAGGGGGCGCCGCAGAGACCCAGTACTTC. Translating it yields CASSVGPGGAAETQYF. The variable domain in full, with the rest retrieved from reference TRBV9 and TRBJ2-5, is DSGVTQTPKHLITATGQRVTLRCSPRSGDLSVYWYQQSLDQGLQFLIQYYNGEERAKGNILERFSAQQFPDLHSELNLSSLELGDSALYFCASSVGPGGAAETQYFGPGTRLLVL.

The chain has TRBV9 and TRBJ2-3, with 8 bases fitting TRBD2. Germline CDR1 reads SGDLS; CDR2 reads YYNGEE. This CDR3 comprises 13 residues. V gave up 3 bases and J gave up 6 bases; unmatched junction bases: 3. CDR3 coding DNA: TGTGCCAGCAGCGCGGGGGGGGAGGATACGCAGTATTTT. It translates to CASSAGGEDTQYF.

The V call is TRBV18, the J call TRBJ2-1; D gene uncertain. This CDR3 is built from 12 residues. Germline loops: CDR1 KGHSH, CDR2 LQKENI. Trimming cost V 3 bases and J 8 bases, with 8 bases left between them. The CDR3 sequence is CASSPLEYEQFF. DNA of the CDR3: TGTGCCAGCTCACCCCTAGAGTATGAGCAGTTCTTC. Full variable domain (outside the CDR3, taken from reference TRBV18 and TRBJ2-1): NAGVMQNPRHLVRRRGQEARLRCSPMKGHSHVYWYRQLPEEGLKFMVYLQKENIIDESGMPKERFSAEFPKEGPSILRIQQVVRGDSAAYFCASSPLEYEQFFGPGTRLTVL.

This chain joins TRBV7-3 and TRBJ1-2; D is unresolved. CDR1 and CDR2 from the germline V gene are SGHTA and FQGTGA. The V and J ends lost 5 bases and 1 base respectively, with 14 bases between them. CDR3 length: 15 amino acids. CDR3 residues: CASSPRGGSNYGYTF. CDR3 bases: TGTGCCAGCAGCCCACGCGGTGGGAGTAACTATGGCTACACCTTC.

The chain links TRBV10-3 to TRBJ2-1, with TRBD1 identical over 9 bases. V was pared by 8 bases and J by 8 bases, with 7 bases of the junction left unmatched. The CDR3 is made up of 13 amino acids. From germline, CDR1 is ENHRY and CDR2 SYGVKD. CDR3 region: CAIAGTGTDEQFF. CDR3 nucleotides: TGTGCCATCGCCGGGACAGGGACCGATGAGCAGTTCTTC.

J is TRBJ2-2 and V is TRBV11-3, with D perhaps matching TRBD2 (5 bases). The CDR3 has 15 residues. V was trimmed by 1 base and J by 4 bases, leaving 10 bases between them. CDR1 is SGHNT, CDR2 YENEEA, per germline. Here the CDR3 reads CASSLARGPTGELFF. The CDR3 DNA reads TGTGCCAGCAGCTTAGCCCGGGGTCCCACCGGGGAGCTGTTTTTT.

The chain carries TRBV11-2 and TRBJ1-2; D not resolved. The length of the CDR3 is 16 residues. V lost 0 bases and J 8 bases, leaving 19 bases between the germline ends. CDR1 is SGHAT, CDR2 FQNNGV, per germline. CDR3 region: CASSLDEVINVPGYTF. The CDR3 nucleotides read TGTGCCAGCAGCTTAGATGAAGTCATCAACGTTCCCGGCTACACCTTC.

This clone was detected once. The CDR3 DNA reads as TGTGCCAGCAGTTACTCGAATACAGGTCCGGAGACCCAGTACTTC. Protein: CASSYSNTGPETQYF. The chain uses TRBV6-7 and TRBJ2-5; D perhaps matches TRBD1 (5 bases). TRBV6-7 is an open reading frame whose function is uncertain. The V gene lost 0 bases and the J gene lost 5 bases, with 13 bases spanning the gap. The CDR3 runs 15 residues.

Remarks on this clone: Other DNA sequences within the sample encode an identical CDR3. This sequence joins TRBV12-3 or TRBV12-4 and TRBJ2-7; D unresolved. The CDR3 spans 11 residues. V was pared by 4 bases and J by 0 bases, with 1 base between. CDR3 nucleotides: TGTGCCAGCAGTTACTCCTACGAGCAGTACTTC. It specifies CASSYSYEQYF.

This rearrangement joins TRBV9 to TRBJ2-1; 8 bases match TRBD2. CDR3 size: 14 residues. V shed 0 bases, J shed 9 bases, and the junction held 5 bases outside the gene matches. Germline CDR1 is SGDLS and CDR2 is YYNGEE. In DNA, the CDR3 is TGTGCCAGCAGCGTAGCGGGGGCGGGGGGTGAGCAGTTCTTC. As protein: CASSVAGAGGEQFF.

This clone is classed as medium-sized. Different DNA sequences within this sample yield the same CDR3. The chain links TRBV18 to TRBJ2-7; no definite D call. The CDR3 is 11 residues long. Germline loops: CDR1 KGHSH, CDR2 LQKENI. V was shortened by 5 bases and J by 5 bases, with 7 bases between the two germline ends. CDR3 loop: CASSSSHEQYF. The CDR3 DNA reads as TGTGCCAGCTCATCTTCGCACGAGCAGTACTTC.

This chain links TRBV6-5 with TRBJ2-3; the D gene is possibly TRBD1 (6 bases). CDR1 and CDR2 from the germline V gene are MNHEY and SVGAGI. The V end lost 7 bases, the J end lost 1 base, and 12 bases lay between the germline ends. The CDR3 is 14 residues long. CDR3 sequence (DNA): TGTGCCAGCACCTTACAGGGTGGCACAGATACGCAGTATTTT. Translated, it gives CASTLQGGTDTQYF.